The rows below give T cell receptor beta chains drawn from one sample of a study of cytomegalovirus exposure and HLA in healthy donors. The data were produced by immunoSEQ multiplex PCR, yet TCRdb's version contains in-frame clones alone and is incomplete. The sample lists approximately 130,000 clones; roughly four fifths were seen once. Sequencing was done on a sample of PBMCs. These receptors were collected from a boy between 10 and 17 years old in good health and CMV-seronegative. Each CDR3 is given with its conserved first and last residue. D genes are given only for firm matches. Clone size is shown for a subset of rows, as once, few, many or a class of expanded clone.

CASSIATGSYEQYF TGCGCCAGCAGCATAGCGACGGGCTCCTACGAGCAGTACTTC TRBJ2-7 few NA TRBV5-1
CASSTAEGLYEQFF TGTGCCAGCAGCACCGCGGAGGGGCTCTATGAGCAGTTCTTC TRBJ2-1 NA NA TRBV5-6
CAWSSQGGRAFF TGTGCCTGGAGCTCTCAGGGTGGAAGGGCTTTCTTT TRBJ1-1 NA NA TRBV30
CASFGTITDTQYF TGCGCCAGCTTCGGGACTATCACAGATACGCAGTATTTT TRBJ2-3 NA TRBD2 TRBV10-2
CAWSPRRQGNTGELFF TGTGCCTGGAGTCCAAGGAGACAGGGGAACACCGGGGAGCTGTTTTTT TRBJ2-2 NA TRBD1 TRBV30
CAWSLGRGTNIQYF TGTGCCTGGAGCTTAGGCAGGGGAACGAACATTCAGTACTTC TRBJ2-4 once NA TRBV30
CAWSVIRYNEQFF TGTGCCTGGAGTGTAATACGGTACAATGAGCAGTTCTTC TRBJ2-1 NA NA TRBV30
CASSFDRGTGELFF TGTGCCAGCAGCTTCGACAGGGGGACCGGGGAGCTGTTTTTT TRBJ2-2 NA TRBD1 TRBV7-2
CASSLDLLYGYTF TGTGCCAGCAGCTTAGATCTTCTATATGGCTACACCTTC TRBJ1-2 NA NA TRBV7-2
CSVETGGYTF TGCAGCGTTGAAACGGGTGGCTACACCTTC TRBJ1-2 few NA TRBV29-1
CASSNQGTANQETQYF TGCGCCAGCAGCAACCAGGGGACGGCTAACCAAGAGACCCAGTACTTC TRBJ2-5 NA NA TRBV4-1
CATSISRGTSGIPSLTDTQYF TGTGCCACCAGCATATCGCGCGGGACTAGCGGGATTCCTTCCCTCACAGATACGCAGTATTTT TRBJ2-3 NA TRBD2 TRBV15
CASSSPGLNTEAFF TGTGCCAGCAGTTCCCCGGGGTTGAACACTGAAGCTTTCTTT TRBJ1-1 NA NA TRBV27
CASSQDPLAFRGTDTQYF TGCGCCAGCAGCCAAGATCCCCTAGCTTTCCGGGGCACAGATACGCAGTATTTT TRBJ2-3 NA NA TRBV4-1
CASRGTGLDTEAFF TGTGCCAGCAGGGGGACAGGGCTCGATACTGAAGCTTTCTTT TRBJ1-1 NA TRBD1 TRBV6-5
CASSLDSAESYNEQFF TGTGCCAGCAGCTTAGATAGCGCGGAATCCTACAATGAGCAGTTCTTC TRBJ2-1 NA NA TRBV7-2
CASSWGTGGGEETQYF TGTGCCAGCAGTTGGGGTACAGGGGGCGGGGAAGAGACCCAGTACTTC TRBJ2-5 NA TRBD1 TRBV6-5
CASSPGQGDEKLFF TGTGCCAGCAGCCCGGGACAGGGCGACGAAAAACTGTTTTTT TRBJ1-4 NA TRBD1 TRBV7-8
CASSEGPSGPLTYEQYF TGTGCCAGCAGTGAGGGCCCAAGCGGGCCGCTTACCTACGAGCAGTACTTC TRBJ2-7 NA NA TRBV2
CASSLELTGIQETQYF TGCGCCAGCAGCTTGGAGCTCACAGGCATCCAAGAGACCCAGTACTTC TRBJ2-5 NA NA TRBV5-1
CASSQDLGQGYEGEKLFF TGCGCCAGCAGCCAAGATCTGGGACAGGGGTACGAAGGGGAAAAACTGTTTTTT TRBJ1-4 NA TRBD1 TRBV4-1
CASSPGTGGYNGQFF TGCGCCAGCAGCCCGGGGACAGGGGGCTACAATGGGCAGTTCTTC TRBJ2-1 once TRBD1 TRBV5-1
CASLSEGIINTEAFF TGTGCCAGCTTATCGGAGGGAATAATAAACACTGAAGCTTTCTTT TRBJ1-1 NA NA TRBV6-1
CASSSTGQETQYF TGTGCCAGCAGCTCGACGGGTCAAGAGACCCAGTACTTC TRBJ2-5 NA NA TRBV5-4
CASSPLDGVAVGYEQYF TGTGCCAGCAGCCCCCTGGACGGGGTAGCGGTCGGGTACGAGCAGTACTTC TRBJ2-7 NA NA TRBV7-9
CASSRRQGLYYGYTF TGTGCCAGTAGTAGGAGGCAGGGGCTCTACTATGGCTACACCTTC TRBJ1-2 NA NA TRBV19
CSATGTGALGGQYF TGCAGCGCGACCGGGACAGGGGCCCTCGGAGGGCAGTACTTC TRBJ2-7 NA TRBD1 TRBV29-1
CASSEALSSSGNTIYF TGTGCCAGCAGTGAAGCGCTCTCGAGCTCTGGAAACACCATATATTTT TRBJ1-3 NA NA TRBV6-1
CASSEYQRGQGGEKLFF TGTGCCAGCAGTGAATATCAGAGGGGACAGGGAGGCGAAAAACTGTTTTTT TRBJ1-4 few TRBD1 TRBV25-1
CASSEQGKETQYF TGTGCCAGCAGTGAACAGGGAAAAGAGACCCAGTACTTC TRBJ2-5 NA NA TRBV2
CASSESLLRAPYEQYF TGTGCCAGCAGTGAATCCCTTTTGCGGGCCCCCTACGAGCAGTACTTC TRBJ2-7 NA NA TRBV25-1
CASQRAGENNEQFF TGCGCCAGCCAGAGAGCGGGGGAAAACAATGAGCAGTTCTTC TRBJ2-1 once TRBD2 TRBV4-1
CASSEGVQGNYGYTF TGTGCCAGCAGTGAGGGGGTACAGGGGAACTATGGCTACACCTTC TRBJ1-2 NA TRBD1 TRBV6-1
CATTQGAGVNEQFF TGTGCCACAACACAGGGGGCTGGGGTCAATGAGCAGTTCTTC TRBJ2-1 NA TRBD1 TRBV10-3
CASSSLAVTRGYNEQFF TGTGCCAGCAGCAGTCTAGCGGTAACGAGGGGGTACAATGAGCAGTTCTTC TRBJ2-1 NA NA TRBV5-6
CASSQVGGDFYEQYF TGCGCCAGCAGCCAAGTTGGCGGGGATTTCTACGAGCAGTACTTC TRBJ2-7 once NA TRBV4-3
CAISPRGGTSGENEQFF TGTGCCATCAGTCCTAGAGGCGGGACTAGCGGGGAGAATGAGCAGTTCTTC TRBJ2-1 NA TRBD2 TRBV10-3
CASSLEAGTPSYGYTF TGTGCCAGCAGCTTGGAGGCAGGAACCCCATCCTATGGCTACACCTTC TRBJ1-2 NA NA TRBV5-8
CASSLVSGRAYEQYF TGTGCCAGCAGCTTAGTGAGCGGGAGGGCCTACGAGCAGTACTTC TRBJ2-7 NA TRBD2 TRBV7-9
CASQGGLAGGREQYF TGTGCCTCCCAGGGGGGACTAGCGGGAGGGCGGGAGCAGTACTTC TRBJ2-7 NA TRBD2 TRBV6-1
CAIKQSEGGGDAYEQYF TGTGCCATCAAACAAAGTGAGGGAGGGGGGGATGCCTACGAGCAGTACTTC TRBJ2-7 NA NA TRBV10-3
CASGLVPGREGGDEQFF TGTGCTAGTGGTTTGGTACCGGGGCGAGAGGGAGGGGATGAGCAGTTCTTC TRBJ2-1 NA TRBD2 TRBV12-5
CASSPSGRDDTQYF TGTGCCAGCAGTCCTAGCGGGAGGGACGATACGCAGTATTTT TRBJ2-3 NA TRBD2 TRBV2
CASSYRAGADTQYF TGTGCCAGCAGTTACAGGGCGGGGGCAGATACGCAGTATTTT TRBJ2-3 NA TRBD2 TRBV6-5
CASGFGTGVRNEQFF TGTGCTAGTGGTTTCGGGACAGGGGTTCGCAATGAGCAGTTCTTC TRBJ2-1 NA TRBD1 TRBV12-5
CASSRGTGLMNTEAFF TGTGCCAGCAGTCGGGGGACAGGCCTAATGAACACTGAAGCTTTCTTT TRBJ1-1 NA TRBD1 TRBV5-6
CASTPRVAVQETQYF TGTGCCAGCACCCCCCGGGTGGCGGTGCAAGAGACCCAGTACTTC TRBJ2-5 NA NA TRBV7-2
CASSYSGTANYGYTF TGTGCCAGCAGTTACTCTGGGACAGCGAACTATGGCTACACCTTC TRBJ1-2 NA TRBD1 TRBV6-6
CASTLRGWDETQYF TGTGCCAGCACCCTCCGAGGGTGGGATGAGACCCAGTACTTC TRBJ2-5 once NA TRBV2
CASSLATGGSGGYTF TGTGCCAGCAGCTTAGCGACAGGGGGCTCGGGTGGCTACACCTTC TRBJ1-2 NA TRBD1 TRBV7-2
CASSPQTQSGGYTF TGTGCCAGTAGTCCTCAGACCCAGAGCGGTGGCTACACCTTC TRBJ1-2 NA NA TRBV19
CASSQERIQGAGFYEQYF TGCGCCAGCAGCCAAGAGAGGATCCAGGGGGCAGGGTTCTACGAGCAGTACTTC TRBJ2-7 NA TRBD1 TRBV4-1
CASSALPGKEYYGYTF TGTGCCAGCAGCGCCCTCCCAGGGAAGGAATACTATGGCTACACCTTC TRBJ1-2 NA NA TRBV9
CASEFPPTGGDYGYTF TGTGCCAGTGAATTTCCCCCGACAGGGGGCGACTATGGCTACACCTTC TRBJ1-2 NA TRBD1 TRBV2
CASSEATGPNEKLFF TGTGCCAGCAGTGAAGCAACAGGGCCTAATGAAAAACTGTTTTTT TRBJ1-4 NA NA TRBV2
CASSAAAEASYEQYF TGTGCCAGCAGCGCAGCGGCGGAGGCCTCCTACGAGCAGTACTTC TRBJ2-7 NA NA TRBV9
CSVDAAGGYEQYF TGCAGCGTTGATGCAGCGGGAGGCTACGAGCAGTACTTC TRBJ2-7 NA TRBD2 TRBV29-1
CASSSDQDRPEKLFF TGTGCCAGCAGCTCGGACCAGGACAGACCTGAAAAACTGTTTTTT TRBJ1-4 NA NA TRBV7-2
CASTLGLAAHGTQYF TGTGCCAGCACCCTCGGACTAGCGGCCCACGGTACGCAGTATTTT TRBJ2-3 NA TRBD2 TRBV6-6